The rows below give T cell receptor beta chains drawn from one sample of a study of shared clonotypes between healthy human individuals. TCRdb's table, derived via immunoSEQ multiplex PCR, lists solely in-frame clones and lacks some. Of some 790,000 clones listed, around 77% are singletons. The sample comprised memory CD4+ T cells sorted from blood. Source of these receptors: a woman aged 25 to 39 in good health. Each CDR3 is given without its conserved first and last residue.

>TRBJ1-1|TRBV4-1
ASSQAGTANTEAF
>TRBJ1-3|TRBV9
ASSVQGHSGNTIY
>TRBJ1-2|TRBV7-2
ASSSQLRQYGYT
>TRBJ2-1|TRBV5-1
ASSFTSGGHNEQF
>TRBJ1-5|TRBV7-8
ASSPALERQPQH
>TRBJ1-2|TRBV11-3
ASSYTHGAGYT
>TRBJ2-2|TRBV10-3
AISPGSRGQGSNTGELF
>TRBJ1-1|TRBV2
ASETSAVTEAF
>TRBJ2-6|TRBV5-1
ASSLGGRAAGANVLT
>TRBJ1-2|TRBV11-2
ASSPSANRDYGYT
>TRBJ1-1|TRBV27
ASSINGRISEAF
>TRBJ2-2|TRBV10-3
ATESSGPNTGELF
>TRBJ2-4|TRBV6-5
ASSYGGSAKNIQY
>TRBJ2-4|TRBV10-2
ASSTGQNIQY
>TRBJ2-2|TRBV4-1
ASSQDLTRRRGGELF
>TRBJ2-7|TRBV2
ASRAGDSEQY
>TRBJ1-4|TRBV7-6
ASSLLPTGSNEKLF
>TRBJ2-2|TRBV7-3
ASSLMQGATTGELF
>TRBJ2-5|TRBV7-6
ASSSTGTSPETQY
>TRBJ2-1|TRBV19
ASSVRDAANEQF
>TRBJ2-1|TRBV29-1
SAHRGHEQF
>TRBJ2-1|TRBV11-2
ASSLVLAGGGNEQF
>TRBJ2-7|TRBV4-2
ASSQAVGDQYEQY
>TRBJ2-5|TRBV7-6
ASSLGGTRETQY
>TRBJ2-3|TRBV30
GIEIGTDTQY
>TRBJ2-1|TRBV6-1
ASRQGGRNEQF
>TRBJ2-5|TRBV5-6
ASRGAGGPKVTQY
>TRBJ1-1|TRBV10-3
AIGRNTDEAF
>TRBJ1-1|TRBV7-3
ASSTGANTEAF
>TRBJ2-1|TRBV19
ASRMTGSYNEQF
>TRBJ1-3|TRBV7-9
ASSLGQNTIY
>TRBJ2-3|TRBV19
ASKAGGSTDTQY
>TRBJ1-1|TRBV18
ASSRDYTGQETEAF
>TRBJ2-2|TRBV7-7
ASSLTPSRGGELF
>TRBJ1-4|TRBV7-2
ASSARGGPGEKLF
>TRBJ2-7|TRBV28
ASSSGQGRYEQY
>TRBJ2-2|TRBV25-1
ASSAEWRVAGELF
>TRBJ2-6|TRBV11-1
ASRTQNSGANVLT